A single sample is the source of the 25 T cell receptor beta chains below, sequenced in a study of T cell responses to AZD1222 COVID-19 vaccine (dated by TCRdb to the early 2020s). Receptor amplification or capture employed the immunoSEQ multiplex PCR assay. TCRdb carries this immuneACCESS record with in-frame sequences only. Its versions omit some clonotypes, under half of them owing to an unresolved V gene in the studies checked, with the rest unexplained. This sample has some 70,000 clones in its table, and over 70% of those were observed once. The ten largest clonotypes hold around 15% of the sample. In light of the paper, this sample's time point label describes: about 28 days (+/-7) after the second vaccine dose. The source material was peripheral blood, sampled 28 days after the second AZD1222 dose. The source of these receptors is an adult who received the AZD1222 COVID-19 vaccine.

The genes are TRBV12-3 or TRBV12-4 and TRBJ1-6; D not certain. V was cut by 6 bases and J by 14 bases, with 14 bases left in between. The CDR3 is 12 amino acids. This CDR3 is CASSREVSSLHF. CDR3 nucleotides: TGTGCCAGCAGCCGGGAAGTGTCGTCCCTCCACTTT.

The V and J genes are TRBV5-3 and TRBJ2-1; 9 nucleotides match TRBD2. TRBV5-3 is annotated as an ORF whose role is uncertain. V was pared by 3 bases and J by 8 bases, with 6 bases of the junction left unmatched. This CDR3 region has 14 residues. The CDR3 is CARSWLAGTHEQFF. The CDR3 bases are TGTGCCAGAAGCTGGCTAGCGGGAACCCATGAGCAGTTCTTC.

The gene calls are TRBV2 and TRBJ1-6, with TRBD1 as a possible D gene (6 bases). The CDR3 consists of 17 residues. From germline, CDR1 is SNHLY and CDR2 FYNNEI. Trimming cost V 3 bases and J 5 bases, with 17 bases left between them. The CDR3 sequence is CASSDGQGSLDNSPLHF. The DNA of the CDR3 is TGTGCCAGCAGTGACGGCCAGGGGTCCCTCGATAATTCACCCCTCCACTTT.

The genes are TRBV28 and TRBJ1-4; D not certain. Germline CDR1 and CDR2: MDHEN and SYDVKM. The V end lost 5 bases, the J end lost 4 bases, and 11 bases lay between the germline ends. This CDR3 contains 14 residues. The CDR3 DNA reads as TGTGCCAGCAGTCCTCCGGTTCGTAATGAAAAACTGTTTTTT. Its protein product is CASSPPVRNEKLFF.

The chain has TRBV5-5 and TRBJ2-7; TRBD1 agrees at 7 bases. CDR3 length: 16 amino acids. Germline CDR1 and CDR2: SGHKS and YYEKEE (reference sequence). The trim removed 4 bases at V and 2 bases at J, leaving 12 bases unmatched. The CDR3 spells CASSQGGNRGAYEQYF. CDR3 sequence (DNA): TGTGCCAGCAGCCAAGGGGGAAACAGGGGCGCCTACGAGCAGTACTTC.

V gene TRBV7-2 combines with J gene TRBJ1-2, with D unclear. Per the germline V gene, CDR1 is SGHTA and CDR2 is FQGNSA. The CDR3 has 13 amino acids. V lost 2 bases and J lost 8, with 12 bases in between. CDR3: CASSLPATRGYTF. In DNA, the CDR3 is TGTGCCAGCAGCTTACCCGCCACGCGGGGCTACACCTTC. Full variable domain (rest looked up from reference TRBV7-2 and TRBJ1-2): GAGVSQSPSNKVTEKGKDVELRCDPISGHTALYWYRQSLGQGLEFLIYFQGNSAPDKSGLPSDRFSAERTGGSVSTLTIQRTQQEDSAVYLCASSLPATRGYTFGSGTRLTVV.

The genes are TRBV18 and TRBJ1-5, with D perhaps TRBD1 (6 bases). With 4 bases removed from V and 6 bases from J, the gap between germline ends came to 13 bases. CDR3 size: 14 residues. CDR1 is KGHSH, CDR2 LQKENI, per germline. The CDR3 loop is CASSLQGFTQPQHF. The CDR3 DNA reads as TGTGCCAGCTCACTACAGGGTTTCACTCAGCCCCAGCATTTT. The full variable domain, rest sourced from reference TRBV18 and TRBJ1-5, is NAGVMQNPRHLVRRRGQEARLRCSPMKGHSHVYWYRQLPEEGLKFMVYLQKENIIDESGMPKERFSAEFPKEGPSILRIQQVVRGDSAAYFCASSLQGFTQPQHFGDGTRLSIL.

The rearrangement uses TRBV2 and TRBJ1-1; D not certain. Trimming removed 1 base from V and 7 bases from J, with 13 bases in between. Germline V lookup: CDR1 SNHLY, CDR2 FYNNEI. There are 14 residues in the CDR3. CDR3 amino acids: CASSEGRVGGEAFF. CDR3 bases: TGTGCCAGCAGTGAAGGGAGGGTAGGTGGTGAAGCTTTCTTT.

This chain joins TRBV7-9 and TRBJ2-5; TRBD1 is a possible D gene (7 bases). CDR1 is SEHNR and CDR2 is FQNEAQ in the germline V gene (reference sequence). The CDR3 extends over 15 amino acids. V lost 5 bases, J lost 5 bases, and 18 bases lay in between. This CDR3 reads CASSPVTGRRETQYF. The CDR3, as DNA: TGTGCCAGCAGCCCGGTGACAGGGAGGAGGGAGACCCAGTACTTC.

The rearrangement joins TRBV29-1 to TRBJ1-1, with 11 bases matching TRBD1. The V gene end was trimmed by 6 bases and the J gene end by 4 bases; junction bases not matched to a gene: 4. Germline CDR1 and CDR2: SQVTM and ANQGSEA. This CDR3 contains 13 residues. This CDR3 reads CSVRTGGFTEAFF. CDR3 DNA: TGCAGCGTCAGGACAGGGGGCTTCACTGAAGCTTTCTTT. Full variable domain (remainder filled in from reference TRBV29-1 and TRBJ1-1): SAVISQKPSRDICQRGTSLTIQCQVDSQVTMMFWYRQQPGQSLTLIATANQGSEATYESGFVIDKFPISRPNLTFSTLTVSNMSPEDSSIYLCSVRTGGFTEAFFGQGTRLTVV.

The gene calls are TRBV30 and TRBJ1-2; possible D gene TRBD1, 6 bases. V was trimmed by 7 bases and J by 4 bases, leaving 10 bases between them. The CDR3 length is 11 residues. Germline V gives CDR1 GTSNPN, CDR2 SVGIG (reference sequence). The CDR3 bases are TGTGCCTCCCAACAGGGCTATGGCTACACCTTC. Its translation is CASQQGYGYTF.

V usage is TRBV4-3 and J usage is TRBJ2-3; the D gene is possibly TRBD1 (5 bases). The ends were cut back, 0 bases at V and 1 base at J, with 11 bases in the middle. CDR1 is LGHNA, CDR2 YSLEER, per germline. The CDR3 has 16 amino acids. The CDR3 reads CASSQEGPPRTDTQYF. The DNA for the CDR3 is TGCGCCAGCAGCCAAGAGGGGCCTCCACGCACAGATACGCAGTATTTT.

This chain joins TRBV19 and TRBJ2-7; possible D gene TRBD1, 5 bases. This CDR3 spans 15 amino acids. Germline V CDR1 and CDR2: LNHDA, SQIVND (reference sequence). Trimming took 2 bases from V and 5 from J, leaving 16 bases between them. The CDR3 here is CASSIKGSAGNEQYF. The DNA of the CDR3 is TGTGCCAGTAGTATAAAGGGGTCGGCAGGGAACGAGCAGTACTTC.

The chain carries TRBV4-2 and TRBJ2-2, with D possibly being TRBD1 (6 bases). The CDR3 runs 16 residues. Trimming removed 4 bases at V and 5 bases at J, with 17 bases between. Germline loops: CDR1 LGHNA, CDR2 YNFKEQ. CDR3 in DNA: TGTGCCAGCAGCCCGAGCTTTTTAGGGGGTACCGGGGAGCTGTTTTTT. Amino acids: CASSPSFLGGTGELFF.

Written as DNA, the CDR3 is TGTGCCAGCAGTTCCTATGAGGGGTCCCTCCACTTT. Translation: CASSSYEGSLHF. The chain joins TRBV12-3 or TRBV12-4 to TRBJ1-6, with a tentative D call TRBD1 (5 bases). Trimming took 4 bases from V and 14 from J, leaving 12 bases between them. This CDR3 spans 12 amino acids.

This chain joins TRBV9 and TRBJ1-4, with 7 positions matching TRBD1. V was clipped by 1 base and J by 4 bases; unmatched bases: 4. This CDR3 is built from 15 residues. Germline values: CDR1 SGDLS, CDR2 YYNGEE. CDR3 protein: CASSVKGARNEKLFF. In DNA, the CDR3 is TGTGCCAGCAGCGTAAAGGGGGCGCGTAATGAAAAACTGTTTTTT.

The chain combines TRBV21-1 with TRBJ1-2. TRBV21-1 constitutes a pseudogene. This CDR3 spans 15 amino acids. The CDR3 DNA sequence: TGTGCCAGCGGCACCCGGGGTTACAGTAACTATGGCTACACCTTC. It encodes CASGTRGYSNYGYTF.

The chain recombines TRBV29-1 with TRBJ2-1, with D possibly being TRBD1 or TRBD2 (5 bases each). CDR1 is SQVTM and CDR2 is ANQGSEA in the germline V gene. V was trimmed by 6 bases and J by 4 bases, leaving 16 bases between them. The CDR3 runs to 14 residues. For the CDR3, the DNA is TGCAGCGTACCCCCCCGGGGCAGGTACAATGAGCAGTTCTTC. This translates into CSVPPRGRYNEQFF.

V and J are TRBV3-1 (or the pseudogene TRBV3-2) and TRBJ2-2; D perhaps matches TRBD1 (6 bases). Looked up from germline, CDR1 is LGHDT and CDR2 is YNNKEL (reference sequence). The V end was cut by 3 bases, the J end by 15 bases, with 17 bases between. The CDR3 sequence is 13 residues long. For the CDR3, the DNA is TGTGCCAGCAGCCAGACACAGGGATTTGGGTTGTTTTTT. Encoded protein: CASSQTQGFGLFF.

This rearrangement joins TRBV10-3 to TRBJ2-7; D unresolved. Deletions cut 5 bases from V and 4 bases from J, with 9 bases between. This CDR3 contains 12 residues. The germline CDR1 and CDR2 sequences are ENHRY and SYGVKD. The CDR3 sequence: CAISPSLYEQYF. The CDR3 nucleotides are TGTGCCATCAGTCCCAGTCTGTACGAGCAGTACTTC.

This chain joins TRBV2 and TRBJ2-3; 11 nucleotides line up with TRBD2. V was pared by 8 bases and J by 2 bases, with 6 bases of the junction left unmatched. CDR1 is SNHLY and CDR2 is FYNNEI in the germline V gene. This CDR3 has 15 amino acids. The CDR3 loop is CASRRLAGITDTQYF. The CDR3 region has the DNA TGTGCCAGCCGACGACTAGCGGGAATCACAGATACGCAGTATTTT.

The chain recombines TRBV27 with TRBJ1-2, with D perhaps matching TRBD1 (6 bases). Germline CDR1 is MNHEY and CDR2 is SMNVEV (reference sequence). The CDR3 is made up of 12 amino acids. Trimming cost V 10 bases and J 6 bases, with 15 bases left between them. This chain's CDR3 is CATAYGGHGYTF. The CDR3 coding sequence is TGTGCCACCGCGTATGGGGGCCATGGCTACACCTTC.

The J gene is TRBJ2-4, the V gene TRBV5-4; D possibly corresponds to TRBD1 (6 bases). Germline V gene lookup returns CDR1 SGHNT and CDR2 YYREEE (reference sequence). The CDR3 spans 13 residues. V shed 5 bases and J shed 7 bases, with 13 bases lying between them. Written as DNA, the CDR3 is TGTGCCAGCAGTAATACAGGGCGCAACATTCAGTACTTC. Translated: CASSNTGRNIQYF. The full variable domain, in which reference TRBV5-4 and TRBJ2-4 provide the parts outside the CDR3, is ETGVTQSPTHLIKTRGQQVTLRCSSQSGHNTVSWYQQALGQGPQFIFQYYREEENGRGNFPPRFSGLQFPNYSSELNVNALELDDSALYLCASSNTGRNIQYFGAGTRLSVL.

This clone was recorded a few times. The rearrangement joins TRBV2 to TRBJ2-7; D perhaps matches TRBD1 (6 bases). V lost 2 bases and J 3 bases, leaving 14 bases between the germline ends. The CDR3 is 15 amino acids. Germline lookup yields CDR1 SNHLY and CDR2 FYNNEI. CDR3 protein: CASSEIGQMNYEQYF. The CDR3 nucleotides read TGTGCCAGCAGTGAAATTGGACAGATGAACTACGAGCAGTACTTC.

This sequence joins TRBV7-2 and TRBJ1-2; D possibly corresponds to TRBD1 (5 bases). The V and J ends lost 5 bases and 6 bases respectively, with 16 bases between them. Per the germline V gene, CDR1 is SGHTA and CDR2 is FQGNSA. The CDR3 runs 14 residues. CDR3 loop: CASSESTGSDGYTF. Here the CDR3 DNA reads TGTGCCAGCAGCGAATCCACAGGCTCGGATGGCTACACCTTC.